The present entry profiles one T cell receptor (beta chain) with its context. The identical CDR3 is also encoded by other nucleotide sequences in the sample. The data derive from a study of blood T cell repertoires in COVID-19. Using immunoSEQ multiplex PCR, the repertoire was profiled, and TCRdb retains in-frame clones only, with some absent. The data show fewer than 90,000 clones, over 75% seen once. V lost 5 bases to trimming and J lost 0 bases; unmatched junction nucleotides: 4. CDR1 is SGHTA and CDR2 is FQGNSA in the germline V gene. This CDR3 contains 14 residues. This sequence joins TRBV7-2 and TRBJ2-7; 7 bases match TRBD1. This TCR was recovered from a man in his fifties with acute or convalescent COVID-19. The sequencing sample was made of peripheral blood. DNA of the CDR3: TGTGCCAGCAGCCCCCGGGACAGCTCCTACGAGCAGTACTTC. Encoded protein: CASSPRDSSYEQYF.